The 25 T cell receptor beta chains presented below share a single source sample, sequenced in a study of blood T cell repertoires in COVID-19. Assay used: immunoSEQ multiplex PCR; TCRdb lists only in-frame clones, some missing. The data show around 97,000 clones, approximately 82% seen once. The sample was peripheral blood. These receptors originate from a man aged 65 to 79 with acute or convalescent COVID-19.

The chain employs TRBV7-3 and TRBJ2-5; TRBD2 agrees at 10 bases. CDR3 length: 15 amino acids. J gave up 2 bases and V 5 bases, and 5 bases lay outside the gene matches. The germline V gene has CDR1 SGHTA and CDR2 FQGTGA. The CDR3 region has the DNA TGTGCCAGCAGCGCACTAGCGGGGCCACAAGAGACCCAGTACTTC. Translating gives CASSALAGPQETQYF.

This chain links TRBV29-1 with TRBJ2-1; a possible D gene is TRBD2 (8 bases). The V end was cut by 6 bases, the J end by 10 bases, with 28 bases between. This CDR3 has 16 amino acids. Germline V CDR1 and CDR2: SQVTM, ANQGSEA. The CDR3 loop reads CSVEKATGWLAGEQFF. In DNA form, the CDR3 reads TGCAGCGTCGAAAAGGCGACAGGGTGGTTAGCGGGGGAGCAGTTCTTC.

The chain carries TRBV5-6 and TRBJ2-7; D is ambiguous. Germline assignment: CDR1 SGHDT and CDR2 YYEEEE. The CDR3 has 14 amino acids. V lost 0 bases to trimming and J lost 0 bases, with 7 bases between them. CDR3 region: CASSLGGASYEQYF. The DNA of the CDR3 is TGTGCCAGCAGCTTGGGTGGAGCCTCCTACGAGCAGTACTTC.

The chain uses TRBV28 and TRBJ2-3; D ambiguous. Germline values: CDR1 MDHEN, CDR2 SYDVKM. This CDR3 is 11 amino acids long. V was cut by 4 bases and J by 8 bases, with 7 bases left in between. The CDR3 DNA sequence: TGTGCCAGCAGTTCCCCAGTTACGCAGTATTTT. Translated: CASSSPVTQYF.

The chain uses TRBV27 and TRBJ1-1, with TRBD1 identical over 8 bases. J gave up 5 bases and V 7 bases, and 12 bases lay outside the gene matches. Germline V lookup: CDR1 MNHEY, CDR2 SMNVEV (reference sequence). The CDR3 sequence is 15 residues long. For the CDR3, the DNA is TGTGCCAGCACCCCAAGCATGACAGGGGTTACTGAAGCTTTCTTT. It translates to CASTPSMTGVTEAFF.

The rearrangement links TRBV5-5 to TRBJ2-4, with a weak D call TRBD2 (6 bases). The CDR3 has 14 residues. V was clipped by 0 bases and J by 10 bases, with 14 bases between them. Germline V gene data show CDR1 as SGHKS and CDR2 as YYEKEE (reference sequence). In DNA form, the CDR3 reads TGTGCCAGCAGCTTGGCCGGGGACTTCGTTATTCAGTACTTC. This encodes CASSLAGDFVIQYF.

The chain links TRBV4-1 to TRBJ2-1; TRBD2 might be the D (6 bases). The CDR3 spans 19 residues. V was clipped by 0 bases and J by 7 bases, with 25 bases between them. Germline V gene lookup returns CDR1 MGHRA and CDR2 YSYEKL. The CDR3 loop is CASSQDPRSSSGLENEQFF. The DNA of the CDR3 is TGCGCCAGCAGCCAAGATCCTAGGTCTTCTTCGGGACTGGAAAATGAGCAGTTCTTC.

The V call is TRBV2, the J call TRBJ2-7; 13 nucleotides line up with TRBD2. Germline CDR1 and CDR2: SNHLY and FYNNEI. Germline trimming cut 7 bases from V and 4 bases from J; bases unmatched to any gene: 4. This CDR3 contains 14 residues. The CDR3 region has the DNA TGTGCCAGCACCGGACTAGCGGGGGCATACGAGCAGTACTTC. It yields the protein CASTGLAGAYEQYF. Using reference TRBV2 and TRBJ2-7 for the parts outside the CDR3, the full variable domain is EPEVTQTPSHQVTQMGQEVILRCVPISNHLYFYWYRQILGQKVEFLVSFYNNEISEKSEIFDDQFSVERPDGSNFTLKIRSTKLEDSAMYFCASTGLAGAYEQYFGPGTRLTVT.

The gene calls are TRBV24-1 and TRBJ2-2; TRBD1 matches 11 bases. Germline V CDR1 and CDR2: KGHDR, SFDVKD. V lost 0 bases to trimming and J lost 4 bases; unmatched junction nucleotides: 0. The CDR3 sequence is 16 residues long. The CDR3 DNA follows: TGTGCCACCAGTGATTTGGGGACAGGGGGCACCGGGGAGCTGTTTTTT. Its protein product is CATSDLGTGGTGELFF.

The chain employs TRBV7-9 and TRBJ1-6; 7 bases are a match to TRBD1. This CDR3 region has 16 residues. J was trimmed by 8 bases and V by 2 bases; bases with no gene match: 9. The germline V gene has CDR1 SEHNR and CDR2 FQNEAQ (reference sequence). In DNA form, the CDR3 reads TGTGCCAGCAGCTTATACCGAGGGACAGTTGATTCACCCCTCCACTTT. Amino acids: CASSLYRGTVDSPLHF.

This clone was counted a single time. V and J are TRBV18 and TRBJ1-5, with 9 positions matching TRBD1. There are 15 residues in the CDR3. With 3 bases clipped from V and 6 bases from J, the junction kept 6 bases outside the gene matches. CDR1 and CDR2 (germline): KGHSH, LQKENI. The CDR3 protein is CASSPGTGRSQPQHF. CDR3 coding DNA: TGTGCCAGCTCACCGGGGACAGGGCGATCTCAGCCCCAGCATTTT.

This clone was picked up many times. J is TRBJ2-7 and V is TRBV7-6, with TRBD1 matching 7 bases. The germline V gene has CDR1 SGHVS and CDR2 FNYEAQ. V lost 5 bases and J lost 3; bases outside the gene matches: 10. The CDR3 consists of 15 residues. The DNA of the CDR3 is TGTGCCAGCAGCCTCAAACCGGGACAGAACTACGAGCAGTACTTC. Protein: CASSLKPGQNYEQYF. The full variable domain, with the rest looked up from reference TRBV7-6 and TRBJ2-7, is GAGVSQSPRYKVTKRGQDVALRCDPISGHVSLYWYRQALGQGPEFLTYFNYEAQQDKSGLPNDRFSAERPEGSISTLTIQRTEQRDSAMYRCASSLKPGQNYEQYFGPGTRLTVT.

The chain recombines TRBV12-3 or TRBV12-4 with TRBJ2-1; 10 positions match TRBD2. V shed 6 bases and J 6 bases; nucleotides not matched to a gene: 2. The CDR3 totals 13 residues. The CDR3 DNA reads as TGTGCCAGCAGAGGACTAGCGGCCAATGAGCAGTTCTTC. Translation: CASRGLAANEQFF.

Comment on this clone: Mismatch with germline at one junction end may stem from a read error. The chain has TRBV7-8 and TRBJ1-6; D is possibly TRBD1 (6 bases). Germline loops: CDR1 SGHVS, CDR2 FQNEAQ. CDR3 length: 16 amino acids. The CDR3 DNA sequence: TGTGCCAGCAGCCTAGCCCAGGGACACAAGAATTCACCCCTCCACTTT. Translating it yields CASSLAQGHKNSPLHF.

This chain joins TRBV10-2 and TRBJ1-2, with D tentatively TRBD1 (5 bases). Between the trimmed V and J ends, which lost 0 bases and 6 bases, there was a span of 14 bases. Germline V gene sequence: CDR1 WSHSY, CDR2 SAAADI. CDR3 size: 15 residues. In DNA, the CDR3 is TGCGCCAGCAGTGAGTCGTGGGGGAGGAGGGATGGCTACACCTTC. Its protein product is CASSESWGRRDGYTF.

V and J are TRBV6-5 and TRBJ1-5, with TRBD1 as a possible D gene (6 bases). Germline CDR1 MNHEY, CDR2 SVGAGI. This CDR3 comprises 16 residues. V was trimmed by 4 bases and J by 2 bases, leaving 15 bases between them. CDR3 region: CASSWGTGGGNQPQHF. The DNA of the CDR3 is TGTGCCAGCAGTTGGGGGACGGGGGGCGGCAATCAGCCCCAGCATTTT.

The chain recombines TRBV7-8 with TRBJ1-1; a weak D match, TRBD1 (6 bases). V gave up 2 bases and J gave up 9 bases, with 22 bases separating them. Germline values: CDR1 SGHVS, CDR2 FQNEAQ. The CDR3 has 16 amino acids. CDR3 nucleotides: TGTGCCAGCAGCTTATTAAATGCGGACCCCGGGGACAAAGCTTTCTTT. Translating gives CASSLLNADPGDKAFF.

J is TRBJ2-1 and V is TRBV11-3; the match to TRBD1 covers 9 bases. This CDR3 comprises 17 residues. The V segment lost 5 bases and the J segment 5 bases; nucleotides outside the gene matches: 13. The germline V gene encodes CDR1 SGHNT and CDR2 YENEEA. CDR3 bases: TGTGCCAGCAGCGCAGGATTCCGGGACAGGGCGAACAATGAGCAGTTCTTC. Amino acids: CASSAGFRDRANNEQFF.

The count of this clone is one. The chain uses TRBV5-1 and TRBJ2-2; 8 nucleotides agree with TRBD2. The V gene's germline CDR1 is SGHRS and CDR2 YFSETQ. Trimming cost V 4 bases and J 7 bases; bases outside gene matches: 6. The CDR3 length is 14 residues. The CDR3 DNA reads as TGCGCCAGCAGCCGGCAACTAGCGGACGGGGAGCTGTTTTTT. Protein product: CASSRQLADGELFF. Using reference TRBV5-1 and TRBJ2-2 for the parts outside the CDR3, the full variable domain is KAGVTQTPRYLIKTRGQQVTLSCSPISGHRSVSWYQQTPGQGLQFLFEYFSETQRNKGNFPGRFSGRQFSNSRSEMNVSTLELGDSALYLCASSRQLADGELFFGEGSRLTVL.

This clone was seen only once. The chain employs TRBV6-6 and TRBJ2-5; 15 positions agree with TRBD2. The CDR3 has 16 amino acids. Per the germline V gene, CDR1 is MNHNY and CDR2 is SVGAGI (reference sequence). V was clipped by 4 bases and J by 2 bases; unmatched bases: 2. The CDR3 sequence: CASSLGTSGGQETQYF. DNA for the CDR3: TGTGCCAGCAGTTTAGGGACTAGCGGGGGGCAAGAGACCCAGTACTTC.

V is TRBV4-2 and J is TRBJ1-1; D might be TRBD1 (6 bases). The CDR3 loop spans 11 amino acids. From germline, CDR1 is LGHNA and CDR2 YNFKEQ. Trimming left V 4 bases short and J 8 bases short, with 8 bases between. The CDR3 sequence is CASSLGTEAFF. The CDR3 DNA is TGTGCCAGCAGCCTCGGGACAGAAGCTTTCTTT.

The rearrangement uses TRBV12-3 or TRBV12-4 and TRBJ2-5; no definite D call. This CDR3 has 13 amino acids. V was clipped by 5 bases and J by 5 bases, with 12 bases between them. The CDR3 loop is CASSTYRAETQYF. Here the CDR3 DNA reads TGTGCCAGCAGTACCTATCGAGCGGAGACCCAGTACTTC.

The rearrangement joins TRBV9 to TRBJ2-3; D is possibly TRBD2 (6 bases). V lost 0 bases to trimming and J lost 3 bases, with 11 bases between them. CDR1 SGDLS and CDR2 YYNGEE come from the germline V gene. This CDR3 is built from 15 residues. CDR3 bases: TGTGCCAGCAGCGTAGGCCTAGCGAGGACAGATACGCAGTATTTT. The encoded protein is CASSVGLARTDTQYF.

The rearrangement joins TRBV7-9 to TRBJ2-7; D might be TRBD1 (6 bases). The V end lost 3 bases, the J end lost 7 bases, and 13 bases lay between the germline ends. The CDR3 totals 13 residues. Germline assignment: CDR1 SEHNR and CDR2 FQNEAQ (reference sequence). The CDR3, as DNA: TGTGCCAGCAGCTTGCTCGAAGGGGGTGAGCAGTACTTC. This encodes CASSLLEGGEQYF.

The V and J genes are TRBV7-2 and TRBJ1-4, with a weak D call TRBD1 (5 bases). V dropped 0 bases and J dropped 7 bases, with 12 bases sitting between them. The germline V gene encodes CDR1 SGHTA and CDR2 FQGNSA. The CDR3 covers 15 residues. This chain's CDR3 is CASSLAGLGGEKLFF. The CDR3 DNA is TGTGCCAGCAGCTTAGCGGGGTTGGGGGGTGAAAAACTGTTTTTT.